This TCR beta chain appears in the sequencing data of a study of blood T cell repertoires in COVID-19. CDR1 and CDR2 (germline): SGDLS, YYNGEE. V dropped 2 bases and J dropped 3; count of bases not matched to a gene: 6. The CDR3 covers 16 residues. TCRdb's table, derived via immunoSEQ multiplex PCR, lists solely in-frame clones and lacks some. The sample includes around 190,000 clones, about 81% seen only once; the top ten take 7.8%. The TCR originated in a woman between 55 and 75 years old with COVID-19, enrolled during active disease. Sequencing was carried out using peripheral blood. The gene calls are TRBV9 and TRBJ2-2, with 8 bases lining up with TRBD1. CDR3 loop: CASSVRQGRDTGELFF. CDR3 DNA sequence: TGTGCCAGCAGCGTCCGACAGGGGCGGGACACCGGGGAGCTGTTTTTT.